The 4 T cell receptor beta chains given below trace back to one sample, sequenced in a study of T cell responses to AZD1222 COVID-19 vaccine. Using immunoSEQ multiplex PCR, the repertoire was profiled, and TCRdb retains in-frame clones only, with some absent. The table includes about 78,000 clones, 88% detected once. The sequencing here drew on peripheral blood, taken on day 0 of MenACWY control vaccination. The source is an adult in good health.

This chain connects TRBV2 to TRBJ2-4; D is ambiguous. This CDR3 spans 12 amino acids. Looked up from germline, CDR1 is SNHLY and CDR2 is FYNNEI. V was shortened by 4 bases and J by 0 bases, with 1 base between the two germline ends. The DNA for the CDR3 is TGTGCCAGCAGTGTAGCCAAAAACATTCAGTACTTC. It codes for CASSVAKNIQYF. The full variable domain, rest sourced from reference TRBV2 and TRBJ2-4, is EPEVTQTPSHQVTQMGQEVILRCVPISNHLYFYWYRQILGQKVEFLVSFYNNEISEKSEIFDDQFSVERPDGSNFTLKIRSTKLEDSAMYFCASSVAKNIQYFGAGTRLSVL.

The chain combines TRBV4-3 with TRBJ2-3; D call uncertain. This CDR3 spans 15 amino acids. The V gene lost 0 bases and the J gene lost 6 bases, with 13 bases spanning the gap. The germline CDR1 and CDR2 sequences are LGHNA and YSLEER. The CDR3 protein is CASSQEANRRDTQYF. In nucleotides, the CDR3 is TGCGCCAGCAGCCAAGAGGCTAACCGTCGGGATACGCAGTATTTT.

The chain recombines TRBV10-3 with TRBJ1-1; 10 bases are shared with TRBD1. This CDR3 is built from 16 residues. CDR1 ENHRY and CDR2 SYGVKD come from the germline V gene. The V segment lost 4 bases and the J segment 1 base; nucleotides outside the gene matches: 6. DNA for the CDR3: TGTGCCATCAGTGGGGGGACAGGGGCAGGGAACACTGAAGCTTTCTTT. Protein product: CAISGGTGAGNTEAFF.

The genes are TRBV11-2 and TRBJ1-2; TRBD1 matches 8 bases. This CDR3 has 17 amino acids. V was clipped by 2 bases and J by 3 bases; unmatched bases: 11. The germline V gene encodes CDR1 SGHAT and CDR2 FQNNGV. The CDR3 DNA reads as TGTGCCAGCAGCTTAACGTTTACCCAGGGGGCTGACTATGGCTACACCTTC. Translating gives CASSLTFTQGADYGYTF.